A single sample is the source of the 8 T cell receptor beta chains below, sequenced in a study of human T cells and chemical hapten exposure. TCRdb independently ran MiXCR on the RACE reads; one entry per CDR3 protein. The sample has 80,000 to 95,000 distinct CDR3 sequences, 11% seen once. Stated time point: patch test 2, 6 weeks after DPC sensitization. The treatment: therapeutic diphenylcyclopropenone sensitization with weekly scalp DPC. Sequenced here: whole blood, sampled in connection with sensitization to the hapten diphenylcyclopropenone (DPC). The receptors originated from a man between 35 and 55 years old with alopecia areata. Some clones in this sample may be carry-over from other donors' samples.

The chain joins TRBV15 to TRBJ2-7, with D possibly matching TRBD1 (6 bases). V lost 3 bases and J 6 bases, leaving 18 bases between the germline ends. Germline V gene lookup returns CDR1 LNHNV and CDR2 YYDKDF (reference sequence). The CDR3 consists of 15 residues. The CDR3 nucleotides are TGTGCCACCAGCAGCGAACAGGGTCTCCAGGGCGAGCAGTACTTC. It is translated as CATSSEQGLQGEQYF. Variable domain in full (rest from reference TRBV15 and TRBJ2-7): DAMVIQNPRYQVTQFGKPVTLSCSQTLNHNVMYWYQQKSSQAPKLLFHYYDKDFNNEADTPDNFQSRRPNTSFCFLDIRSPGLGDTAMYLCATSSEQGLQGEQYFGPGTRLTVT.

The sample holds a few counts of this clonotype. This chain uses TRBV28 with TRBJ2-3; 13 bases line up with TRBD2. The CDR3 is made up of 18 amino acids. After removal of 5 bases from V and 2 bases from J, the junction contained 10 bases not matched to a gene. Germline V lookup: CDR1 MDHEN, CDR2 SYDVKM. The CDR3 DNA is TGTGCCAGCAGTGAGGAACTAGCGGGAGGGCTGAACACAGATACGCAGTATTTT. Protein: CASSEELAGGLNTDTQYF.

CDR3 amino acids: CASSLVGGTGYF. CDR3 nucleotides: TGTGCCAGCAGCTTAGTCGGGGGAACGGGGTACTTC. This chain joins TRBV7-9 and TRBJ2-7; perhaps TRBD2 as D (6 bases). This CDR3 is built from 12 residues. V was shortened by 1 base and J by 12 bases, with 13 bases between the two germline ends. Germline CDR1 and CDR2: SEHNR and FQNEAQ (reference sequence).

This clonotype was observed many times. This chain connects TRBV24-1 to TRBJ2-1; D might be TRBD2 (5 bases). The V gene lost 3 bases and the J gene lost 10 bases, with 12 bases spanning the gap. Germline CDR1 reads KGHDR; CDR2 reads SFDVKD. The CDR3 has 13 residues. The CDR3 here is CATSDVDPGEQFF. The CDR3 DNA reads as TGTGCCACCAGTGATGTGGATCCGGGAGAGCAGTTCTTC.

The chain employs TRBV6-1 and TRBJ2-7; the D is unclear. Deletions cut 4 bases from V and 7 bases from J, with 8 bases between. The germline gives CDR1 MNHNS, CDR2 SASEGT. The length of the CDR3 is 11 residues. This CDR3 is CASSVLGEQYF. CDR3 DNA sequence: TGTGCCAGCAGTGTTTTGGGGGAGCAGTACTTC.

This clonotype was observed a few times. This chain links TRBV7-9 with TRBJ2-3; 7 nucleotides match TRBD1. J lost 0 bases, V lost 5 bases, and 5 bases had no gene match. The CDR3 is 15 amino acids. Germline CDR1 is SEHNR and CDR2 is FQNEAQ (reference sequence). The CDR3: CASSEGTASTDTQYF. The DNA for the CDR3 is TGTGCCAGCAGCGAAGGGACAGCTAGCACAGATACGCAGTATTTT. Looking up the rest from reference TRBV7-9 and TRBJ2-3 gives the full variable domain: DTGVSQNPRHKITKRGQNVTFRCDPISEHNRLYWYRQTLGQGPEFLTYFQNEAQLEKSRLLSDRFSAERPKGSFSTLEIQRTEQGDSAMYLCASSEGTASTDTQYFGPGTRLTVL.

There are many counts of this clonotype. V usage is TRBV6-5 and J usage is TRBJ2-1, with no clear D. Trimming took off 0 bases at V and 4 bases at J, with 13 bases between the two ends. Germline values: CDR1 MNHEY, CDR2 SVGAGI. The CDR3 runs 16 residues. This CDR3 reads CASSYSDIPKYNEQFF. The CDR3 nucleotides read TGTGCCAGCAGTTACTCAGACATCCCTAAATACAATGAGCAGTTCTTC.

The chain couples TRBV7-6 to TRBJ2-5; D possibly corresponds to TRBD1 (5 bases). The CDR3 loop spans 19 amino acids. With 4 bases removed from V and 5 bases from J, the gap between germline ends came to 29 bases. CDR1 is SGHVS, CDR2 FNYEAQ, per germline. The CDR3 DNA reads TGTGCCAGCAGCTCGCCCCGCAGGGTGGGCCCCCCGGTGGGGGAGACCCAGTACTTC. It specifies CASSSPRRVGPPVGETQYF.